This record covers a single T cell receptor beta chain. This record comes from a study of ipilimumab plus nivolumab after autologous stem cell transplantation. Germline V gene sequence: CDR1 MDHEN, CDR2 SYDVKM. Trimming at V came to 6 bases and at J to 4 bases, leaving 14 bases not matched to a gene. This CDR3 is built from 16 residues. Generated by immunoSEQ multiplex PCR, the TCRdb table keeps only in-frame clones and is missing some. This table holds fewer than 45,000 clones, about 92% found once. This TCR was recovered from a male donor with multiple myeloma. The chain combines TRBV28 with TRBJ2-7; 8 bases are a match to TRBD1. This material consisted of PBMCs, taken in a trial of ipilimumab plus nivolumab as post-transplant consolidation. Here the CDR3 reads CASSTPWTGNAYEQYF. The CDR3 DNA reads TGTGCCAGCAGCACCCCATGGACAGGGAACGCGTACGAGCAGTACTTC.